These 13 T cell receptor beta chains originate from one sample sequenced in a study of blood T cell repertoires in COVID-19. The protocol was immunoSEQ multiplex PCR, while the TCRdb copy is restricted to in-frame clones and leaves out a portion. This sample has more than 250,000 clones, with about 89% found just once. The sequencing input was peripheral blood. These receptors were collected from a man between 18 and 35 years old who had recovered from COVID-19.

J is TRBJ1-1 and V is TRBV29-1; possible D gene TRBD1, 6 bases. Trimming pared 7 bases from V and 8 bases from J, leaving 11 bases between. The CDR3 sequence is 10 residues long. Per the germline V gene, CDR1 is SQVTM and CDR2 is ANQGSEA. CDR3 sequence (DNA): TGCAGCGCGGACAGTAAGGAAGCTTTCTTT. The encoded protein is CSADSKEAFF.

This clone was recorded only once. CDR3 amino acids: CASSLGAGTTLYEQYF. CDR3 coding DNA: TGTGCCAGCAGTTTGGGAGCGGGGACTACGCTATACGAGCAGTACTTC. The J gene is TRBJ2-7, the V gene TRBV27; 7 bases agree with TRBD2. The V segment lost 3 bases and the J segment 4 bases; nucleotides outside the gene matches: 12. Germline V gene sequence: CDR1 MNHEY, CDR2 SMNVEV (reference sequence). The CDR3 has 16 residues.

The chain links TRBV19 to TRBJ1-3; D is ambiguous. Germline V lookup: CDR1 LNHDA, CDR2 SQIVND (reference sequence). The ends were cut back, 6 bases at V and 1 base at J, with 7 bases in the middle. The CDR3 is made up of 13 amino acids. The CDR3 loop reads CASRRLSGNTIYF. As DNA, the CDR3 is TGTGCCAGTAGGAGACTGTCTGGAAACACCATATATTTT. The variable domain in full, completed from reference TRBV19 and TRBJ1-3, reads DGGITQSPKYLFRKEGQNVTLSCEQNLNHDAMYWYRQDPGQGLRLIYYSQIVNDFQKGDIAEGYSVSREKKESFPLTVTSAQKNPTAFYLCASRRLSGNTIYFGEGSWLTVV.

The chain recombines TRBV19 with TRBJ2-7, with D tentatively TRBD1 (5 bases). The germline gives CDR1 LNHDA, CDR2 SQIVND (reference sequence). The CDR3 length is 13 residues. V dropped 3 bases and J dropped 4 bases, with 10 bases sitting between them. For the CDR3, the DNA is TGTGCCAGTAGTATGGCCACAGGATACGAGCAGTACTTC. Protein sequence: CASSMATGYEQYF.

The chain recombines TRBV6-5 with TRBJ1-1; 7 positions agree with TRBD1. Germline V gene lookup returns CDR1 MNHEY and CDR2 SVGAGI. The CDR3 contains 15 residues. The V segment lost 1 base and the J segment 1 base; nucleotides outside the gene matches: 3. This chain's CDR3 is CASSYWGQSNTEAFF. CDR3 sequence (DNA): TGTGCCAGCAGTTACTGGGGACAGTCGAACACTGAAGCTTTCTTT.

This sequence joins TRBV2 and TRBJ1-2; 7 nucleotides line up with TRBD1. The trim removed 2 bases at V and 8 bases at J, leaving 8 bases unmatched. This CDR3 comprises 14 residues. CDR1 and CDR2 from the germline V gene are SNHLY and FYNNEI. The chain's CDR3 is CASSENRGPGGYTF. CDR3 DNA sequence: TGTGCCAGCAGTGAAAACAGGGGTCCCGGGGGCTACACCTTC.

V gene TRBV7-2 combines with J gene TRBJ1-2; D gene uncertain. V was pared by 1 base and J by 2 bases, with 14 bases between. The CDR3 extends over 16 amino acids. In germline, CDR1 is SGHTA, CDR2 FQGNSA. CDR3 bases: TGTGCCAGCAGCTTAGGAGGCGGGAACCTCAACTATGGCTACACCTTC. The encoded protein is CASSLGGGNLNYGYTF.

The chain couples TRBV19 to TRBJ2-5; tentative D call: TRBD2 (6 bases). The CDR3 length is 15 residues. Germline lookup yields CDR1 LNHDA and CDR2 SQIVND (reference sequence). The V gene lost 1 base and the J gene lost 0 bases, with 9 bases spanning the gap. For the CDR3, the DNA is TGTGCCAGTAGTATAGTCGCGGGGAACCAAGAGACCCAGTACTTC. Translation gives CASSIVAGNQETQYF. The variable domain in full, completed from reference TRBV19 and TRBJ2-5, reads DGGITQSPKYLFRKEGQNVTLSCEQNLNHDAMYWYRQDPGQGLRLIYYSQIVNDFQKGDIAEGYSVSREKKESFPLTVTSAQKNPTAFYLCASSIVAGNQETQYFGPGTRLLVL.

The chain combines TRBV5-5 with TRBJ1-2; 8 positions agree with TRBD1. V lost 2 bases to trimming and J lost 1 base; unmatched junction nucleotides: 4. The CDR3 runs to 15 residues. Germline CDR1 is SGHKS and CDR2 is YYEKEE (reference sequence). CDR3 coding DNA: TGTGCCAGCAGCTTCCCAGGGGGCCATAACTATGGCTACACCTTC. It translates to CASSFPGGHNYGYTF.

CDR3 DNA: TGCAGTGCTAGTGCCCGGTGGACTGCCTTCCAAGAGACCCAGTACTTC. Translation: CSASARWTAFQETQYF. The chain is built from TRBV20-1 and TRBJ2-5, with D tentatively TRBD2 (5 bases). The germline gives CDR1 DFQATT, CDR2 SNEGSKA (reference sequence). The germline V and J ends were trimmed by 3 bases and 1 base, with 18 bases remaining between them. This CDR3 has 16 amino acids.

The DNA for the CDR3 is TGTGCCAGCAGCTTACCCAAGACTAGCGGGGGGGCTGGGACAGATACGCAGTATTTT. Translation gives CASSLPKTSGGAGTDTQYF. The J gene is TRBJ2-3, the V gene TRBV7-8, with TRBD2 identical over 14 bases. J gave up 3 bases and V 2 bases, and 10 bases lay outside the gene matches. This CDR3 region has 19 residues. CDR1 and CDR2 from the germline V gene are SGHVS and FQNEAQ.

This clone was picked up a small number of times. The J gene is TRBJ1-6, the V gene TRBV10-3; 9 nucleotides match TRBD1. Germline loops: CDR1 ENHRY, CDR2 SYGVKD. The CDR3 spans 15 residues. V gave up 3 bases and J gave up 9 bases; unmatched junction bases: 6. In DNA, the CDR3 is TGTGCCATCAGTGAAGGGACAGGGCCCCGTTCACCCCTCCACTTT. It encodes CAISEGTGPRSPLHF.

The chain recombines TRBV9 with TRBJ1-6; D remains unclear. The length of the CDR3 is 13 residues. V lost 3 bases, J lost 9 bases, and 10 bases lay in between. CDR1 and CDR2 from the germline V gene are SGDLS and YYNGEE. CDR3 DNA sequence: TGTGCCAGCAGCGAGATACAGAGTTCACCCCTCCACTTT. Translation: CASSEIQSSPLHF.